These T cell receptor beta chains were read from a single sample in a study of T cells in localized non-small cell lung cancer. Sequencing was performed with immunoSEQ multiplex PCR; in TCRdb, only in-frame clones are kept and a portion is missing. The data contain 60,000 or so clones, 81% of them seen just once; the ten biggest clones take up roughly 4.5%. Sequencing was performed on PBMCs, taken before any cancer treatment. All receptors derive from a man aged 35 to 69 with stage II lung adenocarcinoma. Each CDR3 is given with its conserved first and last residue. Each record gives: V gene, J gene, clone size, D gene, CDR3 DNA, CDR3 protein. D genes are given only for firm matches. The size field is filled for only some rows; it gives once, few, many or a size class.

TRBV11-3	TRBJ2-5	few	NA	TGTGCCAGCAGCGTCATACTAGGGGTGGAGACCCAGTACTTC	CASSVILGVETQYF
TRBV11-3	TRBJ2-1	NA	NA	TGTGCCAGCAGCTTAGATTCGCCTAGCGTCTACCCCTACAATGAGCAGTTCTTC	CASSLDSPSVYPYNEQFF
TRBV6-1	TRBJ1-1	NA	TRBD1	TGTGCCAGCAGTTTAAGGGACAGGAGGGACACTGAAGCTTTCTTT	CASSLRDRRDTEAFF
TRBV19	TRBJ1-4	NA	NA	TGTGCCAGTGCAGAACAAGGGTCAACTAATGAAAAACTGTTTTTT	CASAEQGSTNEKLFF
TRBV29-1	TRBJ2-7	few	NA	TGCAGCGTTGAGCCCCCAGGATCCTACGAGCAGTACTTC	CSVEPPGSYEQYF
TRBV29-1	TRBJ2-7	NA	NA	TGCAGCGCCTCCCCGGGCAGACTCTACGAGCAGTACTTC	CSASPGRLYEQYF
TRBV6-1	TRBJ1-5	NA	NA	TGTGCCACCTCACATCACACGCGGGATCAGCCCCAGCATTTT	CATSHHTRDQPQHF
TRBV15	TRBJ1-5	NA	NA	TGTGCCACCAGCAGGGATGACGTTTCCCCTAATCAGCCCCAGCATTTT	CATSRDDVSPNQPQHF
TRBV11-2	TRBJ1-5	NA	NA	TGTGCCAGCAGCCCCTCCCTCAATCAGCCCCAGCATTTT	CASSPSLNQPQHF
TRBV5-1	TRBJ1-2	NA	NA	TGCGCCAGCAGCTTGGGACACACTGACTATGGCTACACCTTC	CASSLGHTDYGYTF
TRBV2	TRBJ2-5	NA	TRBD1	TGTGCCAGTTCGGACAGGGGACAAGAGACCCAGTACTTC	CASSDRGQETQYF
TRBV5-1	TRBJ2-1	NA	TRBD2	TGCGCCAGCACGACTAGCGGGAGCTCCTACAATGAGCAGTTCTTC	CASTTSGSSYNEQFF
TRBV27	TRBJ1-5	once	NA	TGTGCCAGCAGTTTTGGGAGGAGCAATCAGCCCCAGCATTTT	CASSFGRSNQPQHF
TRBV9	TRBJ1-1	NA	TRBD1	TGTGCCAGCAGCCCGCGGGACAGTTTGAACACTGAAGCTTTCTTT	CASSPRDSLNTEAFF
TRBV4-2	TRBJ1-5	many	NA	TGTGCCAGCAGCCAAGATGTCCGAGGGGATAGCAATCAGCCCCAGCATTTT	CASSQDVRGDSNQPQHF
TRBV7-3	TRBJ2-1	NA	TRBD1	TGTGCCAGCAGCTTCGGGACAGGGGGCTACAATGAGCAGTTCTTC	CASSFGTGGYNEQFF
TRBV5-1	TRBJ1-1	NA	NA	TGCGCCAGCAGCGAGAGAAACACTGAAGCTTTCTTT	CASSERNTEAFF
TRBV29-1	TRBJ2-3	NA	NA	TGCAGCGTACGGGGAGCACCAGATACGCAGTATTTT	CSVRGAPDTQYF
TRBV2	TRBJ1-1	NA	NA	TGTGCCAGCAGCGTAGACCTGAACACTGAAGCTTTCTTT	CASSVDLNTEAFF
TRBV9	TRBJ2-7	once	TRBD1	TGTGCCAGCAGCGTAGGACAGGGGATGACCTACGAGCAGTACTTC	CASSVGQGMTYEQYF
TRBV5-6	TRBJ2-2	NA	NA	TGTGCCAGCAGCTTCTGGGGGGCCCTAAACACCGGGGAGCTGTTTTTT	CASSFWGALNTGELFF
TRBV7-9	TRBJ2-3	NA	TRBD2	TGTGCCAGCAGCTTAGGGGCTAGCGGGCCCACAGATACGCAGTATTTT	CASSLGASGPTDTQYF
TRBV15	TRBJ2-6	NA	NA	TGTGCCACCAGCAGAGGGAGGGCCTCTGGGGCCAACGTCCTGACTTTC	CATSRGRASGANVLTF
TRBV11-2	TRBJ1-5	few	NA	TGTGCCAGCAGCTTAGATCCCGGGAGAAATCAGCCCCAGCATTTT	CASSLDPGRNQPQHF
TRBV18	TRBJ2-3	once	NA	TGTGCCAGCTCGCGAGCAGATACGCAGTATTTT	CASSRADTQYF
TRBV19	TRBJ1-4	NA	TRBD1	TGTGCCAGTAGTGTCCGGGACAGGACAATTTCAGATGAAAAACTGTTTTTT	CASSVRDRTISDEKLFF
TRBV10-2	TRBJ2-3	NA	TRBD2	TGCGCCACCTTAGCCGCGCCGGGACTAGGTCGGGATACGCAGTATTTT	CATLAAPGLGRDTQYF
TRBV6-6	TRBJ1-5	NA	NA	TGTGCCAGCAGTTATGAGGTAAATCAGCCCCAGCATTTT	CASSYEVNQPQHF
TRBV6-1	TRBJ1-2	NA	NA	TGTGCCAGCAGTGAAGCCGGGAGTCCGTATGGCTACACCTTC	CASSEAGSPYGYTF
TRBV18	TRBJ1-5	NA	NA	TGTGCCAGCTCAAGCCGGGACAGCAATCAGCCCCAGCATTTT	CASSSRDSNQPQHF
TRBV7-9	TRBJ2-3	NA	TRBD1	TGTGCCAGCAGCTTAGCAATACTGTCGGACAGGGCTGGAGATACGCAGTATTTT	CASSLAILSDRAGDTQYF
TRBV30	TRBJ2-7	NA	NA	TGTGCCTGGAGTCCCCCAGAGACCTACGAGCAGTACTTC	CAWSPPETYEQYF
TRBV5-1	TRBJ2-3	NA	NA	TGCGCCAGCAGCTTGGAAAATAGTCGAGATACGCAGTATTTT	CASSLENSRDTQYF
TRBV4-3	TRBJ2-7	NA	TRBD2	TGCGCCAGCAGTTTCAGCGGGAGCTCCTACGAGCAGTACTTC	CASSFSGSSYEQYF